The clone carrying this TCR beta chain was found a few times. Its target is not known. The source of the sample is a study of vaccination effects on CD4 cells after COVID-19. Study-level information: The cohort was immunized with two doses of either the BNT162b2 or mRNA-1273 vaccine.

Subsequent to 10 days of culture, CD4+ T cells were isolated. Germline V gene lookup returns CDR1 SEHNR and CDR2 FQNEAQ (reference sequence). The CDR3 sequence is 12 residues long. The V end lost 3 bases, the J end lost 8 bases, and 8 bases lay between the germline ends. Data came from immunoSEQ multiplex PCR; TCRdb stores just in-frame clones and leaves some out. The data show around 40,000 clones, 65% to 70% seen once. This TCR came from a human donor who received a COVID-19 vaccine. The specimen comprised CD4+ T cells from PBMCs cultured without peptide, sampled before COVID-19 vaccination. The V gene is TRBV7-9, the J gene TRBJ1-5; D ambiguous. CDR3 DNA sequence: TGTGCCAGCAGCTTGGGCGAAGAGCCCCAGCATTTT. Encoded protein: CASSLGEEPQHF. The variable domain in full, completed from reference TRBV7-9 and TRBJ1-5, reads DTGVSQNPRHKITKRGQNVTFRCDPISEHNRLYWYRQTLGQGPEFLTYFQNEAQLEKSRLLSDRFSAERPKGSFSTLEIQRTEQGDSAMYLCASSLGEEPQHFGDGTRLSIL.